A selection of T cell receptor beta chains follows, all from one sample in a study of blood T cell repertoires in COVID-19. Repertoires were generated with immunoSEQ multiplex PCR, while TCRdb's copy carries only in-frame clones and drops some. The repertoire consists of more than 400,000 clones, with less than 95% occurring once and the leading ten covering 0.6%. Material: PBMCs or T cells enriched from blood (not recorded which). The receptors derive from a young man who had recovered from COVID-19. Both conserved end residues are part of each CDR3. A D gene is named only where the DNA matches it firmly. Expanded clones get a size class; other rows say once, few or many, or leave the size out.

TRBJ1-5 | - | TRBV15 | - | CATSRDLQPQHF | TGTGCCACCAGCAGAGACCTACAGCCCCAGCATTTT
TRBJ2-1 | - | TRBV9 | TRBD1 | CASSLRDRDGNEQFF | TGTGCCAGCAGCCTCAGGGACAGGGATGGGAATGAGCAGTTCTTC
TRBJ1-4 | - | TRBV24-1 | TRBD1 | CATSDPRQGNEKLFF | TGTGCCACCAGTGATCCACGACAGGGTAATGAAAAACTGTTTTTT
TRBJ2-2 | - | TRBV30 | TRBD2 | CAWSVTGTRKGGELFF | TGTGCCTGGAGTGTAACAGGGACTAGAAAGGGCGGGGAGCTGTTTTTT
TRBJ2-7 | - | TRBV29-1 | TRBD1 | CSVPGQGFAEQYF | TGCAGCGTGCCGGGACAGGGGTTCGCCGAGCAGTACTTC
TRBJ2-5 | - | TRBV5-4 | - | CASRPYDDREYF | TGTGCCAGCAGACCATACGACGACAGAGAGTACTTC
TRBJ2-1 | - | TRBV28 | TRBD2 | CASSLTSGSNEQFF | TGTGCCAGCAGTTTGACTAGCGGTTCGAATGAGCAGTTCTTC
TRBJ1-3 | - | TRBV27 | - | CASSLTGQYSGNTIYF | TGTGCCAGCAGTTTAACCGGACAGTACTCTGGAAACACCATATATTTT
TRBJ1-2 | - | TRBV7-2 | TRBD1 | CASSFDRGQGYTF | TGTGCCAGCAGCTTCGACAGGGGACAGGGCTACACCTTC
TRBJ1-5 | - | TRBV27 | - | CASSLRGFNQPQHF | TGTGCCAGCAGTTTACGCGGCTTCAATCAGCCCCAGCATTTT
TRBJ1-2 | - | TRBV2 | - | CASSLLAGRGGGYTF | TGTGCCAGCAGCCTCCTCGCAGGTCGGGGAGGTGGCTACACCTTC
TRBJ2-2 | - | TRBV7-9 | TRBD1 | CASSFWDSSNTGELFF | TGTGCCAGCAGCTTTTGGGACAGCTCGAACACCGGGGAGCTGTTTTTT
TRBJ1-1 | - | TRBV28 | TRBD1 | CASSPDRGTEAFF | TGTGCCAGCAGTCCAGACAGGGGCACTGAAGCTTTCTTT
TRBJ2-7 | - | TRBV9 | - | CASSVGPAGAYEQYF | TGTGCCAGCAGCGTAGGGCCTGCTGGGGCATACGAGCAGTACTTC
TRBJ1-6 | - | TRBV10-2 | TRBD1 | CASSRGENSPLHF | TGCGCCAGCAGCAGGGGGGAGAATTCACCCCTCCACTTT
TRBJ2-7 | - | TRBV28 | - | CASTGSRPYEQYF | TGTGCCAGCACTGGTTCTAGACCCTACGAGCAGTACTTC
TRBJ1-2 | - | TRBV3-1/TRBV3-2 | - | CASSQAGVGIYGYTF | TGTGCCAGCAGCCAAGCAGGGGTCGGCATATACGGCTACACCTTC
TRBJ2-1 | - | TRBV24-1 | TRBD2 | CATSDGGGKNEQFF | TGTGCCACCAGTGACGGGGGGGGGAAAAATGAGCAGTTCTTC
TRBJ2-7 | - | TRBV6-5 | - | CASRGGEGYEQYF | TGTGCCAGCAGGGGGGGTGAAGGCTACGAGCAGTACTTC
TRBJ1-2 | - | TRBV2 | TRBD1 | CASSVYGTEAGGYTF | TGTGCCAGCAGTGTATACGGGACAGAGGCTGGGGGCTACACCTTC
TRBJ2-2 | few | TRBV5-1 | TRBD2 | CASSTLAGGRGELFF | TGCGCCAGCAGCACGCTAGCGGGAGGGCGCGGGGAGCTGTTTTTT
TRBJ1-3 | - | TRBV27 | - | CATRGRAGNTIYF | TGTGCCACCCGAGGCAGAGCTGGAAACACCATATATTTT
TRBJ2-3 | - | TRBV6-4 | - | CASSVDRSTDTQYF | TGTGCCAGCAGTGTAGACAGGAGCACAGATACGCAGTATTTT
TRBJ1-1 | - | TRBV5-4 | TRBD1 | CASSWTGTANTEAFF | TGTGCCAGCAGCTGGACAGGCACAGCGAACACTGAAGCTTTCTTT
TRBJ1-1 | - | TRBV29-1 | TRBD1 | CSVGTGLNTEAFF | TGCAGCGTGGGGACAGGGCTGAACACTGAAGCTTTCTTT
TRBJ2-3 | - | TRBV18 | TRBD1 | CASSLRQGETDTQYF | TGTGCCAGCTCCCTCCGACAGGGCGAGACAGATACGCAGTATTTT
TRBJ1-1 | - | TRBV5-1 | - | CASAEVAGTEAFF | TGCGCCAGCGCTGAGGTCGCGGGCACTGAAGCTTTCTTT
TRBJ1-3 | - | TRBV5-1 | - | CASSLKAGNSGNTIYF | TGCGCCAGCAGCTTGAAGGCGGGGAACTCTGGAAACACCATATATTTT
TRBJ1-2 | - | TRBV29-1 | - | CSAGLIYGYTF | TGCAGCGCCGGACTGATCTATGGCTACACCTTC
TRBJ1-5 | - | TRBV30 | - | CAWSPGAQPQHF | TGTGCCTGGAGTCCCGGTGCACAGCCCCAGCATTTT
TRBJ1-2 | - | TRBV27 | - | CASSLRTPRGYGYTF | TGTGCCAGCAGTTTACGGACCCCAAGAGGGTATGGCTACACCTTC
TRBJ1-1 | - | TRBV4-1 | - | CASSLVRSVNTEAFF | TGCGCCAGCAGCCTGGTGCGGAGTGTGAACACTGAAGCTTTCTTT
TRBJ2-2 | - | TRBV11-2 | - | CASSIDMALTGELFF | TGTGCCAGCAGCATCGACATGGCACTCACCGGGGAGCTGTTTTTT
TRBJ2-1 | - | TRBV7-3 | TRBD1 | CASSAHPGQSYNEQFF | TGTGCCAGCAGCGCCCATCCGGGACAGTCCTACAATGAGCAGTTCTTC
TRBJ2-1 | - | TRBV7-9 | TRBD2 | CASKLWEGLPFF | TGTGCCAGCAAACTATGGGAGGGCCTACCGTTCTTC
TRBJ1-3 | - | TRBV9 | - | CASSPLGGASGSGNTIYF | TGTGCCAGCAGCCCACTCGGGGGGGCTTCTGGGTCTGGAAACACCATATATTTT
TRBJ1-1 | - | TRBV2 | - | CASSAGRHENTEAFF | TGTGCCAGCAGTGCCGGCCGACACGAGAACACTGAAGCTTTCTTT
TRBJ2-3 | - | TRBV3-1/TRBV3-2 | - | CASSQDNSPTQDTQYF | TGTGCCAGCAGCCAAGATAACAGCCCCACACAGGATACGCAGTATTTT
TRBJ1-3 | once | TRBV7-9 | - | CASSWRGRIGDTIYF | TGTGCCAGCAGCTGGAGAGGGCGAATAGGAGACACCATATATTTT